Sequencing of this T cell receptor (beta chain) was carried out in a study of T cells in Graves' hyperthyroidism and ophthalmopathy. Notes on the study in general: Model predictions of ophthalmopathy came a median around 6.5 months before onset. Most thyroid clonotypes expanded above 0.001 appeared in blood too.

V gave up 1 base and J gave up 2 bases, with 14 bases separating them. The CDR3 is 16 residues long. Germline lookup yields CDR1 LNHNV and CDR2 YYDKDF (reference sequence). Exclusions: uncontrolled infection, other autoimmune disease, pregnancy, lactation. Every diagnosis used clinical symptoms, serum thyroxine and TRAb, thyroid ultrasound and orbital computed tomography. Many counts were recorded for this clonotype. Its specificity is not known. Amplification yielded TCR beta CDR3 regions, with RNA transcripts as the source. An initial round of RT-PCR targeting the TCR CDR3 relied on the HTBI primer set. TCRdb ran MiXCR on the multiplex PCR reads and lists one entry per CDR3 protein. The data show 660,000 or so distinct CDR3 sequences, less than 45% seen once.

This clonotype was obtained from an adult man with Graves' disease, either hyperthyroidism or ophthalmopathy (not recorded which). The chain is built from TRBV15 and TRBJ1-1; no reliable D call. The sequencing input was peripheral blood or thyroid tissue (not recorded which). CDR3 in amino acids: CATSRGRAVANTEAFF. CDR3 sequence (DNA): TGTGCCACCAGCAGAGGTCGTGCAGTGGCAAACACTGAAGCTTTCTTT.